The 9 T cell receptor beta chains in this list originate from one sample, sequenced in a study of blood T cell repertoires in COVID-19. Repertoires were generated with immunoSEQ multiplex PCR, while TCRdb's copy carries only in-frame clones and drops some. The data show under 85,000 clones, around 80% seen once. Source material: peripheral blood. Source of these receptors: a man between 60 and 70 years old with active or convalescent COVID-19.

V and J are TRBV7-8 and TRBJ2-7; 9 nucleotides agree with TRBD1. V lost 2 bases, J lost 4 bases, and 6 bases stayed unmatched. CDR3 length: 15 residues. Germline loops: CDR1 SGHVS, CDR2 FQNEAQ. The chain's CDR3 is CASSLQGQGVYEQYF. DNA of the CDR3: TGTGCCAGCAGCTTACAGGGACAGGGTGTATACGAGCAGTACTTC.

The chain joins TRBV7-2 to TRBJ1-2; 9 bases agree with TRBD1. This CDR3 has 14 amino acids. The germline V gene has CDR1 SGHTA and CDR2 FQGNSA. V was clipped by 4 bases and J by 6 bases; unmatched bases: 6. In nucleotides, the CDR3 is TGTGCCAGCAGCTCTGGACAGGGGATGAATGGCTACACCTTC. Protein: CASSSGQGMNGYTF. The full variable domain, its missing parts supplied by reference TRBV7-2 and TRBJ1-2, is GAGVSQSPSNKVTEKGKDVELRCDPISGHTALYWYRQSLGQGLEFLIYFQGNSAPDKSGLPSDRFSAERTGGSVSTLTIQRTQQEDSAVYLCASSSGQGMNGYTFGSGTRLTVV.

The chain uses TRBV28 and TRBJ1-5; tentatively, D is TRBD1 (5 bases). This CDR3 is 15 amino acids long. Germline CDR1 is MDHEN and CDR2 is SYDVKM. The V end lost 8 bases, the J end lost 2 bases, and 16 bases lay between the germline ends. CDR3 in amino acids: CASCEQVLGNQPQHF. For the CDR3, the DNA is TGTGCCAGCTGCGAACAGGTACTGGGCAATCAGCCCCAGCATTTT.

The chain employs TRBV6-1 and TRBJ1-5; no definite D call. CDR1 and CDR2 from the germline V gene are MNHNS and SASEGT. This CDR3 has 13 amino acids. V lost 2 bases and J 4 bases, leaving 6 bases between the germline ends. CDR3 protein: CASSETINQPQHF. The CDR3 DNA follows: TGTGCCAGCAGTGAAACTATTAATCAGCCCCAGCATTTT.

CDR3 region: CSVIRQTNTEAFF. In nucleotides, the CDR3 is TGCAGCGTCATACGACAGACGAACACTGAAGCTTTCTTT. The gene calls are TRBV29-1 and TRBJ1-1, with a weak D call TRBD1 (5 bases). The germline CDR1 and CDR2 sequences are SQVTM and ANQGSEA. The CDR3 runs to 13 residues. V was pared by 6 bases and J by 1 base, with 12 bases between.

This chain uses TRBV19 with TRBJ2-2; possible D gene TRBD1, 6 bases. The germline V gene encodes CDR1 LNHDA and CDR2 SQIVND (reference sequence). V was pared by 5 bases and J by 0 bases, with 13 bases between. The CDR3 extends over 16 amino acids. CDR3 protein: CASSARQAPNTGELFF. In nucleotides, the CDR3 is TGTGCCAGTAGTGCACGACAGGCACCGAACACCGGGGAGCTGTTTTTT.

The genes are TRBV6-6 and TRBJ1-6; no reliable D call. Per germline, CDR1 MNHNY and CDR2 SVGAGI (reference sequence). Trimming pared 6 bases from V and 5 bases from J, leaving 11 bases between. The CDR3 has 14 residues. The CDR3 coding sequence is TGTGCCAGCAGCATATATGGCAATAATTCACCCCTCCACTTT. Protein product: CASSIYGNNSPLHF.

This chain uses TRBV6-6 with TRBJ1-6; unclear D gene. Germline V lookup: CDR1 MNHNY, CDR2 SVGAGI (reference sequence). CDR3 length: 14 residues. V lost 4 bases and J lost 5, with 9 bases in between. The DNA of the CDR3 is TGTGCCAGCAGTTTTCCGGAGGATAATTCACCCCTCCACTTT. Translating gives CASSFPEDNSPLHF.

This clone showed up just a few times. The germline gene is not matched at one end of the junction; a read error may be the cause. This chain joins TRBV7-2 and TRBJ2-4, with 10 bases fitting TRBD2. Germline V CDR1 and CDR2: SGHTA, FQGNSA. This CDR3 is built from 14 residues. CDR3 in amino acids: CASSIAGGRNIQYF. In DNA, the CDR3 is TGTGCCAGCAGCATAGCGGGGGGACGAAACATTCAGTACTTC.